Ten or more counts support the clone carrying this T cell receptor beta chain. The record originates from a study of shared clonotypes between healthy human individuals. Genomic DNA belonging to each subset was distributed in equal measure over several immunoSEQ plates. Original processing notes: ImmunoSEQ gave junction-only sequences without quality scores, so filtering differed. The assay was immunoSEQ multiplex PCR, and TCRdb's table has in-frame clones only and misses some. For V, J and clone size, that table is used; D and trimming come from the DNA. Of nearly 500,000 clones listed, 75% to 85% are singletons. Between the trimmed V and J ends, which lost 3 bases and 2 bases, there was a span of 4 bases. This CDR3 has 12 residues. Germline V gives CDR1 SEHNR, CDR2 FQNEAQ (reference sequence).

The sample was PBMCs. The clonotype originates from a woman aged 40 to 50 in good health. Some clones in this sample may be carry-over from other donors' samples. V gene TRBV7-9 combines with J gene TRBJ2-5; D is unclear. The CDR3 is CASSLPQETQYF. In DNA, the CDR3 is TGTGCCAGCAGCTTGCCGCAAGAGACCCAGTACTTC.